This record looks at one TCR beta chain sequence and its context. V lost 4 bases, J lost 6 bases, and 12 bases lay in between. The CDR3 is 12 residues long. CDR1 is SQVTM and CDR2 is ANQGSEA in the germline V gene. Random hexamers served to reverse transcribe roughly 0.5 to 1 ug RNA. TCRdb analysed the immunoSEQ multiplex PCR reads with MiXCR anew, one entry per CDR3 protein. The table has 130,000 or so distinct CDR3 sequences, roughly 94% seen once; the top ten hold 0.28%. The data derive from a study of CD8 T cells in Susac syndrome. Whole-study context: When blood was drawn, the patients with Susac syndrome were therapy-naive, on corticosteroids, or on intravenous immunoglobulin alone.

Negative isolation yielded CD4+ and CD8+ T cells, and FACS enriched TEMRA cells. Source material: CD8+ T cells from PBMCs. The clonotype was recovered from a human donor with Susac syndrome. The chain carries TRBV29-1 and TRBJ1-1; tentative D call: TRBD1 (5 bases). CDR3 sequence (DNA): TGCAGCGTTGTAGGAGGGGTAGCTGAAGCTTTCTTT. Amino acid sequence: CSVVGGVAEAFF.